This entry is about one T cell receptor (beta chain). Its antigen is unidentified. This sample stems from a study of OX40 agonist ivuxolimab in advanced cancers. Study-level background: Intravenous ivuxolimab was administered to patients every 2 weeks at 0.01 to 10 mg/kg.

Trimming removed 7 bases from V and 1 base from J, with 17 bases in between. This CDR3 spans 15 amino acids. Germline V gene data show CDR1 as SEHNR and CDR2 as FQNEAQ (reference sequence). The assay was immunoSEQ multiplex PCR, and TCRdb's table has in-frame clones only and misses some. The data show fewer than 100,000 clones, around 90% seen once. Notes on the study in general: Partial responders at 0.1-3.0 mg/kg had among the lowest clonal expansion. Relative to CD4+, CD8+ T cells held more expanded clones on average.

J is TRBJ2-7 and V is TRBV7-9, with a tentative D call TRBD1 (6 bases). Material: CD4+ or CD8+ T cells sorted from blood, obtained in a trial of the OX40 agonist ivuxolimab. The receptor was isolated from an adult with an advanced solid tumor such as melanoma, head and neck, liver or kidney cancer. CDR3 protein: CASNLEHRVSYEQYF. CDR3 DNA sequence: TGTGCCAGCAACCTAGAACACAGGGTTTCCTACGAGCAGTACTTC.